The 21 T cell receptor beta chains presented below share a single source sample, sequenced in a study of cytomegalovirus exposure and HLA in healthy donors. PCR amplification relied on 60 Vbeta primers (plus 13 Jbeta primers). Clones were sequenced by immunoSEQ multiplex PCR, and TCRdb holds only the in-frame ones, with some missing. The table shows approximately 82,000 clones, with 62% occurring only once. Sample: PBMCs. All receptors come from a woman aged 25 to 39 in good health and CMV-seropositive.

The rearrangement links TRBV15 to TRBJ2-5; D may be TRBD2 (6 bases). Trimming cost V 3 bases and J 2 bases, with 13 bases left between them. From germline, CDR1 is LNHNV and CDR2 YYDKDF (reference sequence). CDR3 length: 15 residues. This chain's CDR3 is CATSRSYGTQETQYF. CDR3 in DNA: TGTGCCACCAGCAGGTCCTACGGGACTCAAGAGACCCAGTACTTC.

The chain links TRBV5-4 to TRBJ2-5; D possibly corresponds to TRBD2 (5 bases). In germline, CDR1 is SGHNT, CDR2 YYREEE (reference sequence). This CDR3 is 14 amino acids long. Between the trimmed V and J ends, which lost 5 bases and 4 bases, there was a span of 15 bases. The CDR3 region is CASSSRTVRETQYF. For the CDR3, the DNA is TGTGCCAGCAGTTCCCGGACTGTACGAGAGACCCAGTACTTC.

The sample holds a few counts of this clone. The gene calls are TRBV9 and TRBJ1-1, with D unclear. The germline V gene encodes CDR1 SGDLS and CDR2 YYNGEE. The CDR3 is made up of 15 amino acids. Deletions cut 4 bases from V and 3 bases from J, with 16 bases between. This CDR3 reads CASSFTGFGDTEAFF. As DNA, the CDR3 is TGTGCCAGCAGCTTCACGGGTTTCGGGGACACTGAAGCTTTCTTT.

This clone was counted between two and nine times. V and J are TRBV9 and TRBJ1-1; unclear D gene. Germline loops: CDR1 SGDLS, CDR2 YYNGEE. V shed 3 bases and J shed 4 bases, with 19 bases lying between them. The CDR3 has 16 amino acids. CDR3 nucleotide sequence: TGTGCCAGCAGCGGAGAGACGGGGAGGGCGGGCACTGAAGCTTTCTTT. This codes for CASSGETGRAGTEAFF.

This clone was observed a handful of times. The chain is built from TRBV29-1 and TRBJ1-1; D might be TRBD1 (6 bases). The CDR3 is 13 residues long. Trimming left V 4 bases short and J 7 bases short, with 16 bases between. CDR1 SQVTM and CDR2 ANQGSEA come from the germline V gene. CDR3 nucleotide sequence: TGCAGCGTTGTTGAAGTGAGGGGGGGTGAAGCTTTCTTT. Its protein is CSVVEVRGGEAFF. The full variable domain, with the rest looked up from reference TRBV29-1 and TRBJ1-1, is SAVISQKPSRDICQRGTSLTIQCQVDSQVTMMFWYRQQPGQSLTLIATANQGSEATYESGFVIDKFPISRPNLTFSTLTVSNMSPEDSSIYLCSVVEVRGGEAFFGQGTRLTVV.

V usage is TRBV14 and J usage is TRBJ2-7, with D maybe TRBD1 (5 bases). This CDR3 contains 13 residues. Germline V CDR1 and CDR2: SGHDN, FVKESK. Between the trimmed V and J ends, which lost 4 bases and 0 bases, there was a span of 7 bases. CDR3 DNA sequence: TGTGCCAGCAGCCGGGGCAACTCCTACGAGCAGTACTTC. It yields the protein CASSRGNSYEQYF.

The CDR3 protein is CASSIGGTANYGYTF. The CDR3 coding sequence is TGTGCCAGTAGTATAGGGGGCACCGCCAACTATGGCTACACCTTC. The chain is built from TRBV19 and TRBJ1-2, with D possibly TRBD1 on 5 matching bases. The CDR3 loop spans 15 amino acids. CDR1 and CDR2 from the germline V gene are LNHDA and SQIVND (reference sequence). The germline V and J ends were trimmed by 1 base and 2 bases, with 11 bases remaining between them.

This sequence joins TRBV10-3 and TRBJ2-1, with 10 bases that match TRBD2. V lost 8 bases, J lost 5 bases, and 6 bases stayed unmatched. CDR1 and CDR2 (germline): ENHRY, SYGVKD. The CDR3 runs 14 residues. The CDR3 DNA sequence: TGTGCCATCCGAGCGGGGGGGAAGAACAATGAGCAGTTCTTC. This encodes CAIRAGGKNNEQFF.

The rearrangement joins TRBV19 to TRBJ1-1, with D unresolved. This CDR3 comprises 18 residues. Trimming stripped 2 bases from V and 5 bases from J, with 24 bases between. Germline values: CDR1 LNHDA, CDR2 SQIVND (reference sequence). CDR3 coding DNA: TGTGCCAGTAGTATACTACGCGTCGGGGAGGGAAGAAGGACTGAAGCTTTCTTT. It codes for CASSILRVGEGRRTEAFF. Complete variable domain (other parts from reference TRBV19 and TRBJ1-1): DGGITQSPKYLFRKEGQNVTLSCEQNLNHDAMYWYRQDPGQGLRLIYYSQIVNDFQKGDIAEGYSVSREKKESFPLTVTSAQKNPTAFYLCASSILRVGEGRRTEAFFGQGTRLTVV.

V and J are TRBV5-1 and TRBJ2-2, with 7 bases fitting TRBD2. CDR1 and CDR2 (germline): SGHRS, YFSETQ. The CDR3 loop spans 13 amino acids. V was pared by 4 bases and J by 4 bases, with 1 base of the junction left unmatched. DNA for the CDR3: TGCGCCAGCAGCGGGAGGGTCACCGGGGAGCTGTTTTTT. Its protein is CASSGRVTGELFF.

V is TRBV6-5 and J is TRBJ2-7; 11 bases align to TRBD1. Trimming cost V 5 bases and J 6 bases; bases outside gene matches: 3. Germline V CDR1 and CDR2: MNHEY, SVGAGI. The length of the CDR3 is 13 residues. CDR3 sequence reads: CASSGDRGGEQYF. The CDR3 bases are TGTGCCAGCAGTGGGGACAGGGGGGGCGAGCAGTACTTC.

The J gene is TRBJ1-5, the V gene TRBV14; 8 bases align to TRBD1. Germline V gene data show CDR1 as SGHDN and CDR2 as FVKESK. V was pared by 1 base and J by 7 bases, with 6 bases of the junction left unmatched. CDR3 size: 15 residues. For the CDR3, the DNA is TGTGCCAGCAGCCAAGCGCCAGGGGGCCGACAGCCCCAGCATTTT. Its protein is CASSQAPGGRQPQHF.

The chain employs TRBV27 and TRBJ1-6, with 8 bases lining up with TRBD1. The CDR3 is made up of 16 amino acids. V lost 6 bases and J lost 10; bases outside the gene matches: 14. Germline lookup yields CDR1 MNHEY and CDR2 SMNVEV (reference sequence). The CDR3 spells CASRQGVGGSRSPLHF. The CDR3 DNA is TGTGCCAGCAGACAGGGGGTCGGGGGATCAAGGTCACCCCTCCACTTT.

This clone showed up just a few times. The gene calls are TRBV10-2 and TRBJ2-5; TRBD2 might be the D (6 bases). Trimming removed 2 bases at V and 13 bases at J, with 20 bases between. There are 14 residues in the CDR3. Looked up from germline, CDR1 is WSHSY and CDR2 is SAAADI. CDR3 in amino acids: CASSEAGPQQDGYF. CDR3 bases: TGCGCCAGCAGTGAGGCGGGACCGCAGCAGGATGGGTACTTC.

This clone has more than one count but fewer than ten. The chain links TRBV28 to TRBJ1-2; 7 bases match TRBD1. The germline CDR1 and CDR2 sequences are MDHEN and SYDVKM. With 9 bases clipped from V and 8 bases from J, the junction kept 12 bases outside the gene matches. This CDR3 region has 13 residues. The CDR3 loop reads CASRTRQGKGYTF. The CDR3 DNA sequence: TGTGCCAGTCGGACACGACAGGGCAAAGGCTACACCTTC.

V usage is TRBV9 and J usage is TRBJ1-6; D call uncertain. With 0 bases removed from V and 3 bases from J, the gap between germline ends came to 7 bases. The CDR3 is made up of 15 amino acids. Germline V gene sequence: CDR1 SGDLS, CDR2 YYNGEE. CDR3 in DNA: TGTGCCAGCAGCGTAGTTGGCCACTATAATTCACCCCTCCACTTT. As protein: CASSVVGHYNSPLHF.

The V gene is TRBV18, the J gene TRBJ2-6; D is undetermined. CDR1 and CDR2 (germline): KGHSH, LQKENI. Trimming stripped 4 bases from V and 0 bases from J, with 7 bases between. This CDR3 comprises 15 residues. The CDR3 region is CASSLLSSGANVLTF. In DNA, the CDR3 is TGTGCCAGCTCACTTCTGAGCTCTGGGGCCAACGTCCTGACTTTC. Complete variable domain (other parts from reference TRBV18 and TRBJ2-6): NAGVMQNPRHLVRRRGQEARLRCSPMKGHSHVYWYRQLPEEGLKFMVYLQKENIIDESGMPKERFSAEFPKEGPSILRIQQVVRGDSAAYFCASSLLSSGANVLTFGAGSRLTVL.

The V call is TRBV6-5, the J call TRBJ1-3; the D is unclear. The V gene lost 6 bases and the J gene lost 0 bases, with 9 bases spanning the gap. The CDR3 loop spans 14 amino acids. CDR1 MNHEY and CDR2 SVGAGI come from the germline V gene. This CDR3 is CASRSISSGNTIYF. The CDR3 DNA is TGTGCCAGCAGAAGTATCAGCTCTGGAAACACCATATATTTT.

For this clone: The junction differs from germline at one of its ends, possibly a read error. The chain is built from TRBV29-1 and TRBJ1-2, with 12 bases fitting TRBD1. CDR3 size: 13 residues. Germline V lookup: CDR1 SQVTM, CDR2 ANQGSEA. The CDR3 is CSVGTGGADGYPF. In nucleotides, the CDR3 is TGCAGCGTCGGGACAGGGGGCGCGGATGGCTACCCCTTC.

V usage is TRBV6-6 and J usage is TRBJ1-3, with 7 bases aligning to TRBD1. CDR1 is MNHNY and CDR2 is SVGAGI in the germline V gene (reference sequence). CDR3 length: 16 residues. Unmatched junction bases numbered 11, after V lost 5 bases and J lost 4 bases. The CDR3 bases are TGTGCCAGCAGTATGGGACAGACCTTCGGCGGAAACACCATATATTTT. It yields the protein CASSMGQTFGGNTIYF.

The chain employs TRBV6-1 and TRBJ1-6, with TRBD1 as a possible D gene (6 bases). Germline V gene sequence: CDR1 MNHNS, CDR2 SASEGT. Between the trimmed V and J ends, which lost 5 bases and 9 bases, there was a span of 8 bases. This CDR3 comprises 12 residues. CDR3 coding DNA: TGTGCCAGCAGTCCACAGGGTTCACCCCTCCACTTT. It specifies CASSPQGSPLHF.